The subject of this entry is one T cell receptor (beta chain). This specimen belongs to a study of blood T cell repertoires in COVID-19. As for the study in general: Sites in the United States, Italy and Spain provided acute and convalescent COVID-19 samples. Sources were T cells, B-cell-depleted T cells, or PBMCs; the material itself was cDNA or gDNA.

Repertoires were generated with immunoSEQ multiplex PCR, while TCRdb's copy carries only in-frame clones and drops some. The sample lists about half a million clones, 80% to 90% occurring once. Trimming took 1 base from V and 7 from J; bases not matched to a gene: 5. CDR1 is SGHTA, CDR2 FQGNSA, per germline. CDR3 size: 16 residues. V and J are TRBV7-2 and TRBJ2-1; 12 bases match TRBD1. Sequencing input: peripheral blood. This receptor was obtained from a human donor in a cohort sampled during active COVID-19. The CDR3 region has the DNA TGTGCCAGCAGCTTAGGGGGACAGGGGGCGAGGAATGAGCAGTTCTTC. It encodes CASSLGGQGARNEQFF. Using reference TRBV7-2 and TRBJ2-1 for the parts outside the CDR3, the full variable domain is GAGVSQSPSNKVTEKGKDVELRCDPISGHTALYWYRQSLGQGLEFLIYFQGNSAPDKSGLPSDRFSAERTGGSVSTLTIQRTQQEDSAVYLCASSLGGQGARNEQFFGPGTRLTVL.